These T cell receptor beta chains were read from a single sample in a study of vaccination effects on CD4 cells after COVID-19. The data were produced by immunoSEQ multiplex PCR, yet TCRdb's version contains in-frame clones alone and is incomplete. The sample carries around 30,000 clones, 69% recorded once. For these TCRs, the target antigens are not known. This material consisted of CD4+ T cells from PBMCs cultured with SARS-CoV-2 spike peptides, taken before COVID-19 vaccination. These receptors were taken from a human donor who had a prior SARS-CoV-2 infection. CDR3s include the opening cysteine and the closing phenylalanine or tryptophan. The order of the fields is D gene, J gene, clone size, V gene, CDR3 protein, CDR3 DNA. D genes are given only for firm matches. Size tells how often a clone was seen (once, few, many) or the class of an expanded clone, and some rows leave it out.

>TRBD1|TRBJ1-2|NA|TRBV6-6
CASTTQGAGYGGYTF
TGTGCCAGCACCACCCAGGGGGCAGGGTACGGTGGCTACACCTTC
>NA|TRBJ1-2|few|TRBV6-5
CASRTAGVRGGYTF
TGTGCCAGCAGGACCGCAGGTGTTCGGGGTGGCTACACCTTC
>TRBD2|TRBJ2-2|NA|TRBV5-1
CASSPRTSGSGGELFF
TGCGCCAGCAGCCCTCGGACTAGCGGGAGTGGGGGTGAGCTGTTTTTT
>NA|TRBJ1-2|NA|TRBV27
CASSLGVGGNGYTF
TGTGCCAGCAGTTTAGGAGTTGGGGGAAATGGCTACACCTTC
>NA|TRBJ2-1|NA|TRBV5-5
CASSLQGVSYNEQFF
TGTGCCAGCAGCCTACAGGGTGTATCCTACAATGAGCAGTTCTTC
>TRBD1|TRBJ1-1|NA|TRBV2
CASMTGTGPTEAFF
TGTGCCAGCATGACCGGGACAGGGCCCACTGAAGCTTTCTTT
>NA|TRBJ2-7|NA|TRBV7-5
CARGPLTRYF
TGTGCCAGAGGCCCTTTGACTCGGTACTTC
>NA|TRBJ2-2|NA|TRBV30
CAWSVLVGAPPGELFF
TGTGCCTGGAGTGTACTAGTGGGGGCCCCCCCCGGGGAGCTGTTTTTT
>NA|TRBJ1-1|few|TRBV4-3
CASSQDGFGENTEAFF
TGCGCCAGCAGCCAAGATGGGTTCGGGGAGAACACTGAAGCTTTCTTT
>NA|TRBJ2-3|NA|TRBV4-1
CASSQDYIKDTQYF
TGCGCCAGCAGCCAAGACTACATAAAGGATACGCAGTATTTT